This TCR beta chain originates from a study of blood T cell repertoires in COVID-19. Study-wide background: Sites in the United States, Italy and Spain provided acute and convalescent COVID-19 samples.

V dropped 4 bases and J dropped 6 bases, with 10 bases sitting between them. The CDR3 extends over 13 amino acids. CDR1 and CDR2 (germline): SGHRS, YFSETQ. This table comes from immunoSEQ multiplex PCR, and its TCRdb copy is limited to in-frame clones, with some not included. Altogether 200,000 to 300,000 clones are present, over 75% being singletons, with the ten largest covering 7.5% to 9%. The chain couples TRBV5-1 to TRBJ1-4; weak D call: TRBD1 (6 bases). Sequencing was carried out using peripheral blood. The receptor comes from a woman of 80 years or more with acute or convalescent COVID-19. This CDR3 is CASSVRTDEKLFF. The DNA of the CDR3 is TGCGCCAGCAGCGTTCGGACAGATGAAAAACTGTTTTTT.